This TCR beta chain is drawn from a study of shared clonotypes between healthy human individuals. General study results and limits: Few donors restricted represented genetic and exposure-history diversity.

CDR1 MNHEY and CDR2 SMNVEV come from the germline V gene (reference sequence). The ends lost 9 bases at V and 5 bases at J; junction bases unmatched: 18. The CDR3 runs to 16 residues. Remarks on this clone: Its antigen is currently unknown.

Deep was the level at which the assay was run. Unsorted PBMCs provided DNA that was sequenced on ten immunoSEQ deep assay plates. This table comes from immunoSEQ multiplex PCR, and its TCRdb copy is limited to in-frame clones, with some not included. This sample yields about half a million clones, of which less than 85% are seen a single time; 10% to 15% belongs to the top ten. The source is a woman aged 40 to 50 in good health. Some clones in this sample may be carry-over from other donors' samples. The V gene is TRBV27, the J gene TRBJ1-2; 7 bases fit TRBD1. Specimen: PBMCs. The chain's CDR3 is CASSREQGPLWYGYTF. As DNA, the CDR3 is TGTGCCAGTTCTAGGGAACAGGGGCCCTTATGGTATGGCTACACCTTC.